These T cell receptor beta chains were read from a single sample in a study of beta chain features in type 1 diabetes. Data came from immunoSEQ multiplex PCR; TCRdb stores just in-frame clones and leaves some out. Of some 660,000 clones in the sample, around 15% were seen once. The sample taken for sequencing was naive CD4+ T cells from blood. The origin of the receptors is a young man with type 1 diabetes. Both conserved end residues are part of each CDR3. Fields, in order: CDR3 protein, CDR3 DNA, D gene, CDR3 length, J gene, clone size, V gene. A D gene is named only where the DNA matches it firmly. Clone size is not always given. Where it is, it says once, few, many or a class for expanded clones.

CDR3: CASSYSLGQNYGYTF
DNA: TGTGCCAGCAGTTATTCTTTGGGACAGAACTATGGCTACACCTTC
D: TRBD1
length: 15
J: TRBJ1-2
size: once
V: TRBV6-6

CDR3: CASSQNRADQETQYF
DNA: TGTGCCAGCTCACAAAACCGGGCTGACCAAGAGACCCAGTACTTC
D: NA
length: 15
J: TRBJ2-5
size: NA
V: TRBV18

CDR3: CASSGSPTSGWYEQYF
DNA: TGTGCCAGCAGCGGCAGCCCGACTAGCGGGTGGTACGAGCAGTACTTC
D: TRBD2
length: 16
J: TRBJ2-7
size: few
V: TRBV9

CDR3: CAWTPGTGSTEQYF
DNA: TGTGCCTGGACTCCCGGGACAGGGTCTACCGAGCAGTACTTC
D: TRBD1
length: 14
J: TRBJ2-7
size: few
V: TRBV30

CDR3: CASSLGRGHVENTEAFF
DNA: TGTGCCAGCAGCTTAGGCAGGGGGCACGTGGAGAACACTGAAGCTTTCTTT
D: TRBD1
length: 17
J: TRBJ1-1
size: NA
V: TRBV7-2

CDR3: CASSQKAPTPGLPSRGEQYF
DNA: TGCGCCAGCAGCCAGAAAGCGCCTACTCCGGGACTACCGTCAAGGGGCGAGCAGTACTTC
D: TRBD2
length: 20
J: TRBJ2-7
size: few
V: TRBV4-1

CDR3: CASSEYWQGTYGYTF
DNA: TGTGCCAGCAGTGAATATTGGCAGGGTACATATGGCTACACCTTC
D: NA
length: 15
J: TRBJ1-2
size: NA
V: TRBV2

CDR3: CASSLVRDTEAFF
DNA: TGTGCCAGCAGCTTAGTTCGGGACACTGAAGCTTTCTTT
D: NA
length: 13
J: TRBJ1-1
size: NA
V: TRBV7-2

CDR3: CAWSVPTGAFF
DNA: TGTGCCTGGAGTGTACCCACGGGGGCTTTCTTT
D: NA
length: 11
J: TRBJ1-1
size: NA
V: TRBV30

CDR3: CASSQRGSAYNEQFF
DNA: TGTGCCAGCAGCCAAAGGGGGTCCGCCTACAATGAGCAGTTCTTC
D: NA
length: 15
J: TRBJ2-1
size: NA
V: TRBV16

CDR3: CAWSKNTYNEQFF
DNA: TGTGCCTGGAGTAAGAACACGTACAATGAGCAGTTCTTC
D: NA
length: 13
J: TRBJ2-1
size: few
V: TRBV30

CDR3: CASSPEGSHSPLHF
DNA: TGTGCCAGCAGTCCAGAAGGGAGCCATTCACCCCTCCACTTT
D: NA
length: 14
J: TRBJ1-6
size: NA
V: TRBV7-9

CDR3: CASSLGENSYNEQFF
DNA: TGCGCCAGCAGCTTGGGCGAAAACTCCTACAATGAGCAGTTCTTC
D: NA
length: 15
J: TRBJ2-1
size: NA
V: TRBV5-1

CDR3: CASRDRPTDTQYF
DNA: TGTGCCAGCAGGGACAGGCCGACAGATACGCAGTATTTT
D: TRBD1
length: 13
J: TRBJ2-3
size: few
V: TRBV6-5

CDR3: CASSEQGANYGYTF
DNA: TGTGCCAGCAGCGAACAGGGGGCTAACTATGGCTACACCTTC
D: TRBD1
length: 14
J: TRBJ1-2
size: NA
V: TRBV25-1

CDR3: CASSRQGMGYEQYF
DNA: TGCGCCAGCAGCCGACAGGGGATGGGGTACGAGCAGTACTTC
D: TRBD1
length: 14
J: TRBJ2-7
size: few
V: TRBV4-1

CDR3: CSVGRDRAYNEQFF
DNA: TGCAGCGTTGGTCGGGACAGGGCTTACAATGAGCAGTTCTTC
D: TRBD1
length: 14
J: TRBJ2-1
size: NA
V: TRBV29-1

CDR3: CATSRDRDPYGYTF
DNA: TGTGCCACCAGCAGAGACAGGGACCCATATGGCTACACCTTC
D: NA
length: 14
J: TRBJ1-2
size: NA
V: TRBV15

CDR3: CASSQQGGSYNEQFF
DNA: TGCGCCAGCAGCCAACAGGGAGGGTCCTACAATGAGCAGTTCTTC
D: NA
length: 15
J: TRBJ2-1
size: NA
V: TRBV5-1

CDR3: CAWSQLAGGPGEQYF
DNA: TGTGCCTGGAGTCAACTAGCGGGAGGCCCGGGCGAGCAGTACTTC
D: TRBD2
length: 15
J: TRBJ2-7
size: few
V: TRBV30

CDR3: CASSQANSGNTIYF
DNA: TGTGCCAGCAGCCAGGCAAACTCTGGAAACACCATATATTTT
D: NA
length: 14
J: TRBJ1-3
size: few
V: TRBV14

CDR3: CASSVGGSPLYGANVLTF
DNA: TGTGCCAGCAGCGTCGGGGGCAGCCCGCTGTACGGGGCCAACGTCCTGACTTTC
D: NA
length: 18
J: TRBJ2-6
size: NA
V: TRBV9

CDR3: CASSFLPSGSNEQFF
DNA: TGTGCCAGCAGCTTCCTCCCTAGCGGGAGTAATGAGCAGTTCTTC
D: TRBD2
length: 15
J: TRBJ2-1
size: NA
V: TRBV7-2

CDR3: CASRVTGGEQYF
DNA: TGTGCCAGCAGGGTAACAGGGGGCGAGCAGTACTTC
D: TRBD1
length: 12
J: TRBJ2-7
size: NA
V: TRBV2

CDR3: CATSRGVGGEQFF
DNA: TGTGCCACCAGCAGAGGGGTAGGAGGTGAGCAGTTCTTC
D: NA
length: 13
J: TRBJ2-1
size: few
V: TRBV15

CDR3: CATSRDNRGPRDEQFF
DNA: TGTGCCACCAGCAGAGATAACCGGGGCCCTAGGGATGAGCAGTTCTTC
D: NA
length: 16
J: TRBJ2-1
size: few
V: TRBV15

CDR3: CAWSQGSNYGYTF
DNA: TGTGCCTGGTCGCAGGGATCGAACTATGGCTACACCTTC
D: NA
length: 13
J: TRBJ1-2
size: NA
V: TRBV30

CDR3: CSVSLTVGYEQYF
DNA: TGCAGCGTTAGCCTCACAGTAGGCTACGAGCAGTACTTC
D: NA
length: 13
J: TRBJ2-7
size: few
V: TRBV29-1

CDR3: CASSSSTRLRELFF
DNA: TGTGCCAGTAGTTCTTCCACCCGGTTGCGGGAGCTGTTTTTT
D: NA
length: 14
J: TRBJ2-2
size: NA
V: TRBV19

CDR3: CASSPSSRGGTYEQYF
DNA: TGTGCCAGCTCACCCTCGAGTCGCGGGGGGACCTACGAGCAGTACTTC
D: TRBD2
length: 16
J: TRBJ2-7
size: NA
V: TRBV18

CDR3: CASSPKRSSISGTYNSPLHF
DNA: TGCGCCAGCAGCCCCAAGAGGTCTTCGATTTCCGGGACTTATAATTCACCCCTCCACTTT
D: NA
length: 20
J: TRBJ1-6
size: NA
V: TRBV4-3

CDR3: CASSDRVNTEAFF
DNA: TGTGCCAGCAGTGACAGGGTCAACACTGAAGCTTTCTTT
D: NA
length: 13
J: TRBJ1-1
size: few
V: TRBV25-1

CDR3: CASSQDPIGQSPYEQYF
DNA: TGTGCCAGCAGCCAAGACCCTATAGGACAGTCACCCTACGAGCAGTACTTC
D: NA
length: 17
J: TRBJ2-7
size: few
V: TRBV14

CDR3: CASSQGISGNTIYF
DNA: TGCGCCAGCAGCCAAGGGATCTCTGGAAACACCATATATTTT
D: NA
length: 14
J: TRBJ1-3
size: NA
V: TRBV4-3

CDR3: CASSLGGLNTGELFF
DNA: TGCGCCAGCAGCTTGGGAGGACTTAACACCGGGGAGCTGTTTTTT
D: NA
length: 15
J: TRBJ2-2
size: NA
V: TRBV5-1

CDR3: CASRLQGSNYGYTF
DNA: TGTGCCAGCAGACTTCAGGGCTCCAACTATGGCTACACCTTC
D: NA
length: 14
J: TRBJ1-2
size: NA
V: TRBV28

CDR3: CASSSPSVGTAPWGYTF
DNA: TGTGCCAGCAGTTCACCCTCGGTCGGGACTGCGCCCTGGGGCTACACCTTC
D: NA
length: 17
J: TRBJ1-2
size: NA
V: TRBV28

CDR3: CASSPGTSGGFHGTQYF
DNA: TGTGCCAGCAGTCCCGGGACTAGCGGGGGGTTCCATGGGACGCAGTATTTT
D: TRBD2
length: 17
J: TRBJ2-3
size: NA
V: TRBV28

CDR3: CASLGLAGVENEQFF
DNA: TGCGCCAGCCTGGGGCTAGCGGGGGTGGAGAATGAGCAGTTCTTC
D: TRBD2
length: 15
J: TRBJ2-1
size: NA
V: TRBV5-1

CDR3: CASSSTGDGYTF
DNA: TGCGCCAGCAGTTCGACAGGGGACGGCTACACCTTC
D: TRBD1
length: 12
J: TRBJ1-2
size: NA
V: TRBV5-1

CDR3: CASGGQGYNEQFF
DNA: TGTGCCAGCGGGGGACAGGGCTACAATGAGCAGTTCTTC
D: TRBD1
length: 13
J: TRBJ2-1
size: NA
V: TRBV4-2

CDR3: CASSPPPTGYNEQFF
DNA: TGTGCCAGCAGTCCCCCCCCGACGGGGTACAATGAGCAGTTCTTC
D: NA
length: 15
J: TRBJ2-1
size: few
V: TRBV27

CDR3: CSFRGYPPLTGANVLTF
DNA: TGCAGCTTCCGGGGATACCCCCCCCTCACTGGGGCCAACGTCCTGACTTTC
D: NA
length: 17
J: TRBJ2-6
size: few
V: TRBV29-1

CDR3: CASSSREGGAGSYNEQFF
DNA: TGTGCCAGCAGCTCGCGGGAGGGCGGAGCGGGTTCCTACAATGAGCAGTTCTTC
D: TRBD2
length: 18
J: TRBJ2-1
size: few
V: TRBV4-2

CDR3: CASSLAFGQTYEQYF
DNA: TGCGCCAGCAGCTTGGCTTTCGGCCAGACCTACGAGCAGTACTTC
D: NA
length: 15
J: TRBJ2-7
size: few
V: TRBV5-1